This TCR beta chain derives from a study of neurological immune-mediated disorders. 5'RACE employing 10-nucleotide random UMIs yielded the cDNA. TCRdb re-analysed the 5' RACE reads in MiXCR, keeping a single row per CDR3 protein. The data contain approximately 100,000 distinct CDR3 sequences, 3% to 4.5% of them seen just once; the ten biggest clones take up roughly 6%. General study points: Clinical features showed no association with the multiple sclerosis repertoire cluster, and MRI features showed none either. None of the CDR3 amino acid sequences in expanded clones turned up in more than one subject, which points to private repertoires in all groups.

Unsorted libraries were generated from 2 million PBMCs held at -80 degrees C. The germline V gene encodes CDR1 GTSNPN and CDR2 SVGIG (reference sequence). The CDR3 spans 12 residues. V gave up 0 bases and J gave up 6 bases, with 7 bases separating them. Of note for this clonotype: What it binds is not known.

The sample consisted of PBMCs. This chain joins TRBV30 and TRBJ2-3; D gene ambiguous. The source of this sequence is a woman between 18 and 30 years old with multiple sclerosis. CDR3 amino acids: CAWSVNSDTQYF. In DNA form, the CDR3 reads TGTGCCTGGAGTGTAAATTCCGATACGCAGTATTTT.